These 26 T cell receptor beta chains were all obtained from the same sample, sequenced in a study of blood T cell repertoires in COVID-19. Assay: immunoSEQ multiplex PCR; the TCRdb copy retains only in-frame clones and omits some. This sample has about 43,000 clones, with 87% found just once. Source material: peripheral blood. These TCRs come from a middle-aged man with COVID-19, enrolled during active disease.

Only one count was recorded for this clone. The chain combines TRBV18 with TRBJ1-1, with 8 bases aligning to TRBD1. From germline, CDR1 is KGHSH and CDR2 LQKENI. CDR3 length equals 17 residues. The V segment lost 3 bases and the J segment 1 base; nucleotides outside the gene matches: 10. The CDR3 region has the DNA TGTGCCAGCTCACCTTCCCAGTTCACAGGGGGGAACACTGAAGCTTTCTTT. Translating gives CASSPSQFTGGNTEAFF.

This rearrangement joins TRBV11-3 to TRBJ1-6, with D unresolved. Per germline, CDR1 SGHNT and CDR2 YENEEA. CDR3 size: 14 residues. V was cut by 0 bases and J by 7 bases, with 7 bases left in between. This CDR3 reads CASSLDQLNSPLHF. The CDR3 bases are TGTGCCAGCAGCTTAGACCAACTGAATTCACCCCTCCACTTT.

This clone was observed once. The chain has TRBV19 and TRBJ2-7; no definite D call. The V end was cut by 0 bases, the J end by 1 base, with 4 bases between. Germline values: CDR1 LNHDA, CDR2 SQIVND (reference sequence). The CDR3 contains 13 residues. CDR3 protein: CASSIEASYEQYF. The CDR3 DNA reads as TGTGCCAGTAGTATAGAGGCATCCTACGAGCAGTACTTC.

CDR3 loop: CSVGGDSMNTEAFF. In nucleotides, the CDR3 is TGCAGCGTTGGGGGGGACTCCATGAACACTGAAGCTTTCTTT. The chain links TRBV29-1 to TRBJ1-1; weak D call: TRBD1 (5 bases). Germline V gene sequence: CDR1 SQVTM, CDR2 ANQGSEA. The CDR3 extends over 14 amino acids. V was cut by 4 bases and J by 0 bases, with 12 bases left in between.

The J gene is TRBJ2-2, the V gene TRBV2, with a tentative D call TRBD2 (5 bases). V was trimmed by 4 bases and J by 5 bases, leaving 14 bases between them. Germline CDR1 reads SNHLY; CDR2 reads FYNNEI. The CDR3 covers 15 residues. CDR3 coding DNA: TGTGCCAGCAGTGTCGGTGGGAGCGTTACCGGGGAGCTGTTTTTT. It yields the protein CASSVGGSVTGELFF.

V gene TRBV4-1 combines with J gene TRBJ2-7, with D possibly TRBD2 on 5 matching bases. The V and J ends lost 3 bases and 5 bases respectively, with 20 bases between them. Per germline, CDR1 MGHRA and CDR2 YSYEKL. This CDR3 contains 16 residues. CDR3 protein: CASSHRIGLAVDEQYF. CDR3 DNA sequence: TGCGCCAGCAGCCACCGGATAGGCCTAGCCGTGGACGAGCAGTACTTC.

The CDR3 spells CASSYGPGLAFF. CDR3 in DNA: TGTGCCAGCAGTTACGGACCGGGACTGGCTTTCTTT. The chain employs TRBV6-5 and TRBJ1-1; a possible D gene is TRBD1 (5 bases). From germline, CDR1 is MNHEY and CDR2 SVGAGI. The CDR3 has 12 amino acids. Trimming cost V 2 bases and J 11 bases, with 12 bases left between them.

V gene TRBV5-1 combines with J gene TRBJ2-2; 8 bases map to TRBD1. CDR1 and CDR2 from the germline V gene are SGHRS and YFSETQ. The CDR3 consists of 16 residues. Trimming cost V 0 bases and J 6 bases; bases outside gene matches: 7. The CDR3 DNA reads as TGCGCCAGCAGCTTGGAGGACAGGGTAGGGGCCGGGGAGCTGTTTTTT. Amino acids: CASSLEDRVGAGELFF. The variable domain in full, with the rest retrieved from reference TRBV5-1 and TRBJ2-2, is KAGVTQTPRYLIKTRGQQVTLSCSPISGHRSVSWYQQTPGQGLQFLFEYFSETQRNKGNFPGRFSGRQFSNSRSEMNVSTLELGDSALYLCASSLEDRVGAGELFFGEGSRLTVL.

The chain recombines TRBV28 with TRBJ2-2; 7 positions agree with TRBD2. The V and J ends lost 6 bases and 5 bases, in that order; junction bases with no gene match: 12. CDR3 length: 16 residues. In germline, CDR1 is MDHEN, CDR2 SYDVKM. The DNA of the CDR3 is TGTGCCAGCAGCCCCGGGGGGTTCGGTCGGACCGGGGAGCTGTTTTTT. Protein sequence: CASSPGGFGRTGELFF.

This chain uses TRBV11-2 with TRBJ2-7; possibly TRBD2 for D (5 bases). CDR3 length: 13 residues. V lost 1 base and J lost 7, with 11 bases in between. Germline V CDR1 and CDR2: SGHAT, FQNNGV. The CDR3, as DNA: TGTGCCAGCAGCTTAGGAGGGAGCTCGGAGCAGTACTTC. This translates into CASSLGGSSEQYF.

The V call is TRBV5-6, the J call TRBJ2-5, with 8 positions matching TRBD1. This CDR3 comprises 15 residues. The germline gives CDR1 SGHDT, CDR2 YYEEEE. The J segment lost 4 bases and the V segment lost 4 bases, leaving 9 bases of the junction unmatched. CDR3: CASSTDRGGGETQYF. The DNA of the CDR3 is TGTGCCAGCAGCACTGACAGGGGCGGAGGAGAGACCCAGTACTTC.

The CDR3 DNA is TGTGCCAGCAGCCCTGTAATCTTGCAACCACTCGCAACTAATGAAAAACTGTTTTTT. Translating it yields CASSPVILQPLATNEKLFF. The rearrangement joins TRBV11-3 to TRBJ1-4, with D uncertain. V lost 5 bases and J 0 bases, leaving 22 bases between the germline ends. Germline V gene sequence: CDR1 SGHNT, CDR2 YENEEA. The CDR3 length is 19 residues.

V usage is TRBV24-1 and J usage is TRBJ2-6; D is perhaps TRBD1 (6 bases). Looked up from germline, CDR1 is KGHDR and CDR2 is SFDVKD. V was pared by 2 bases and J by 13 bases, with 20 bases between. This CDR3 spans 16 amino acids. Here the CDR3 reads CATSDSVQGHSLVLTF. CDR3 nucleotide sequence: TGTGCCACCAGTGATTCGGTGCAGGGACATTCTCTTGTCCTGACTTTC.

This chain links TRBV27 with TRBJ2-3; 8 nucleotides align to TRBD1. This CDR3 has 15 amino acids. The germline V gene encodes CDR1 MNHEY and CDR2 SMNVEV (reference sequence). V shed 4 bases, J shed 4 bases, and the junction held 7 bases outside the gene matches. DNA for the CDR3: TGTGCCAGCAGTTCGGACAGGGATGGCGCAGATACGCAGTATTTT. This translates into CASSSDRDGADTQYF.

This chain uses TRBV11-2 with TRBJ2-1; D is possibly TRBD2 (6 bases). With 3 bases removed from V and 10 bases from J, the gap between germline ends came to 19 bases. Germline CDR1 reads SGHAT; CDR2 reads FQNNGV. The CDR3 loop spans 15 amino acids. Here the CDR3 DNA reads TGTGCCAGCAGCTTCTCCGGGACTTTCTCGCAGGAGCAGTTCTTC. Amino acid sequence: CASSFSGTFSQEQFF.

The rearrangement uses TRBV4-1 and TRBJ1-1; possibly TRBD1 for D (6 bases). Germline loops: CDR1 MGHRA, CDR2 YSYEKL. The CDR3 totals 15 residues. V was shortened by 3 bases and J by 1 base, with 12 bases between the two germline ends. CDR3 region: CASSHTGTRNTEAFF. CDR3 nucleotides: TGCGCCAGCAGCCACACCGGGACACGGAACACTGAAGCTTTCTTT.

This sequence joins TRBV9 and TRBJ2-1, with TRBD2 identical over 9 bases. After removal of 0 bases from V and 6 bases from J, the junction contained 7 bases not matched to a gene. CDR1 and CDR2 from the germline V gene are SGDLS and YYNGEE. The CDR3 runs 16 residues. CDR3 DNA: TGTGCCAGCAGCGTAGCTACGGGACTAGCAAGCAATGAGCAGTTCTTC. This encodes CASSVATGLASNEQFF. The full variable domain, completed using reference TRBV9 and TRBJ2-1, is DSGVTQTPKHLITATGQRVTLRCSPRSGDLSVYWYQQSLDQGLQFLIQYYNGEERAKGNILERFSAQQFPDLHSELNLSSLELGDSALYFCASSVATGLASNEQFFGPGTRLTVL.

This sequence joins TRBV14 and TRBJ2-5; TRBD2 matches at 13 bases. Germline CDR1 and CDR2: SGHDN and FVKESK. The CDR3 totals 21 residues. V lost 0 bases and J lost 0; bases outside the gene matches: 13. CDR3 residues: CASSQDFPGLAGEKYQETQYF. As DNA, the CDR3 is TGTGCCAGCAGCCAAGATTTCCCTGGACTAGCGGGGGAAAAATACCAAGAGACCCAGTACTTC.

The V call is TRBV5-4, the J call TRBJ1-6; D is undetermined. The germline CDR1 and CDR2 sequences are SGHNT and YYREEE (reference sequence). The CDR3 length is 13 residues. Deletions cut 0 bases from V and 12 bases from J, with 10 bases between. As DNA, the CDR3 is TGTGCCAGCAGCTTGGGGCAGATTGGACCCCTCCACTTT. Amino acid sequence: CASSLGQIGPLHF.

The CDR3 DNA is TGTGCCAGTAGTCCGGGACAGGCGAACTCCAAAAACATTCAGTACTTC. Its protein product is CASSPGQANSKNIQYF. The chain is built from TRBV19 and TRBJ2-4, with 8 bases identical to TRBD1. The junction had 8 bases not matched to a gene; V was cut back by 5 bases and J by 2 bases. CDR3 length equals 16 residues. CDR1 and CDR2 from the germline V gene are LNHDA and SQIVND (reference sequence).

In its sample, this clone was seen a few times. This CDR3 is CASSYGTGAFSYNEQFF. For the CDR3, the DNA is TGTGCCAGCAGCTATGGGACAGGGGCCTTCTCCTACAATGAGCAGTTCTTC. The V call is TRBV3-1 (or the pseudogene TRBV3-2), the J call TRBJ2-1; 10 nucleotides align to TRBD1. Germline V gene lookup returns CDR1 LGHDT and CDR2 YNNKEL (reference sequence). The CDR3 sequence is 17 residues long. V dropped 5 bases and J dropped 0; count of bases not matched to a gene: 7.

CDR3 nucleotides: TGTGCCGTTTCCGGCGGCAGCACAGATACGCAGTATTTT. Translated: CAVSGGSTDTQYF. V usage is TRBV10-3 and J usage is TRBJ2-3; the D is unclear. V was pared by 11 bases and J by 0 bases, with 12 bases between. The CDR3 spans 13 residues. Per germline, CDR1 ENHRY and CDR2 SYGVKD.

This clone came up once. The chain uses TRBV28 and TRBJ2-7; possibly TRBD1 for D (5 bases). The germline CDR1 and CDR2 sequences are MDHEN and SYDVKM. Trimming removed 5 bases at V and 5 bases at J, with 13 bases between. This CDR3 has 13 residues. The CDR3 DNA reads TGTGCCAGCAGTCCCACAGGACGGAACGAGCAGTACTTC. The encoded protein is CASSPTGRNEQYF.

The rearrangement joins TRBV30 to TRBJ2-4, with D maybe TRBD1 (6 bases). CDR1 is GTSNPN, CDR2 SVGIG, per germline (reference sequence). The CDR3 sequence is 12 residues long. Trimming pared 3 bases from V and 4 bases from J, leaving 7 bases between. The CDR3 loop is CAWRGAKNIQYF. Here the CDR3 DNA reads TGTGCCTGGAGGGGGGCGAAAAACATTCAGTACTTC.

This chain joins TRBV5-8 and TRBJ2-3; D is unresolved. Germline V lookup: CDR1 SGHTS, CDR2 YDEGEE. The V and J ends lost 4 bases and 4 bases respectively, with 16 bases between them. The CDR3 contains 15 residues. The CDR3, as DNA: TGTGCCAGCAGCGTACGGGTGAATCGCGCAGATACGCAGTATTTT. Protein sequence: CASSVRVNRADTQYF. Full variable domain (missing parts from reference TRBV5-8 and TRBJ2-3): EAGVTQSPTHLIKTRGQQATLRCSPISGHTSVYWYQQALGLGLQFLLWYDEGEERNRGNFPPRFSGRQFPNYSSELNVNALELEDSALYLCASSVRVNRADTQYFGPGTRLTVL.

The rearrangement links TRBV19 to TRBJ2-2, with D maybe TRBD2 (5 bases). Trimming left V 7 bases short and J 4 bases short, with 34 bases between. Looked up from germline, CDR1 is LNHDA and CDR2 is SQIVND (reference sequence). The CDR3 runs 21 residues. The DNA of the CDR3 is TGTGCCAGTACCCGCCGGCTCAGAGGCTACCGACTTGGGGAGAGCACCGGGGAGCTGTTTTTT. Amino acids: CASTRRLRGYRLGESTGELFF.